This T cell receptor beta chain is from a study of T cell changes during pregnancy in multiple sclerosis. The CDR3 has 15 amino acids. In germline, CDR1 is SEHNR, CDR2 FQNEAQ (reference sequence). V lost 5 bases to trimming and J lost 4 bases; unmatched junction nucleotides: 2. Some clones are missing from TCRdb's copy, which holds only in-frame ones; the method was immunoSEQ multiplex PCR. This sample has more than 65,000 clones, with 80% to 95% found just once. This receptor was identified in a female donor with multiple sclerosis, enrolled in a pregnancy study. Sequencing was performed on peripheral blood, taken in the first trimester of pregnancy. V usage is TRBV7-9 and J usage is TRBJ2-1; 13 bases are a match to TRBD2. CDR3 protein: CASSRLAGGYNEQFF. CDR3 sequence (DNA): TGTGCCAGCAGCAGACTAGCGGGGGGATACAATGAGCAGTTCTTC.